This passage covers 21 T cell receptor beta chains from one sample sequenced in a study of early T cells in non-severe SARS-CoV-2 infection. TCRdb recomputed calls from the 5' RACE reads with MiXCR, one row per CDR3 protein. The profile covers about 67,000 distinct CDR3 sequences, with approximately 10% appearing a single time and 3% to 4% taken by the ten largest. The sequencing input was whole blood. These receptors all come from an adult who was a healthcare worker with PCR-confirmed SARS-CoV-2 infection or an uninfected control (not recorded which).

This chain links TRBV6-2 or TRBV6-3 with TRBJ2-1, with unresolved D. This CDR3 is 14 amino acids long. V was trimmed by 7 bases and J by 2 bases, leaving 12 bases between them. Per germline, CDR1 MNHEY and CDR2 SVGEGT. The CDR3 nucleotides read TGTGCCAGCACCCCCCAAAGGGCCTACAATGAGCAGTTCTTC. This translates into CASTPQRAYNEQFF.

This clonotype was picked up many times. The chain uses TRBV9 and TRBJ2-6; D remains unclear. Between the trimmed V and J ends, which lost 7 bases and 2 bases, there was a span of 10 bases. The CDR3 length is 14 residues. Germline V gene sequence: CDR1 SGDLS, CDR2 YYNGEE. The CDR3 region is CASQDPAGANVLTF. CDR3 in DNA: TGTGCCAGCCAGGACCCAGCTGGGGCCAACGTCCTGACTTTC.

In its sample, this clonotype was seen many times. The CDR3, as DNA: TGTGCCAGCAGCCACCCCAATTCACCCCTCCACTTT. Translating it yields CASSHPNSPLHF. The chain uses TRBV14 and TRBJ1-6; no clear D. The CDR3 totals 12 residues. Germline loops: CDR1 SGHDN, CDR2 FVKESK. V lost 3 bases and J 7 bases, leaving 4 bases between the germline ends.

In its sample, this clonotype was seen many times. The chain joins TRBV11-3 to TRBJ1-2, with D perhaps matching TRBD1 (5 bases). Trimming took 0 bases from V and 4 from J, leaving 15 bases between them. The CDR3 extends over 16 amino acids. Germline-derived CDR1 and CDR2 are SGHNT and YENEEA. CDR3 coding DNA: TGTGCCAGCAGCTTAGAAGGCCGGGGCGGGAGCTATGGCTACACCTTC. Amino acid sequence: CASSLEGRGGSYGYTF.

There are many counts of this clonotype. The chain joins TRBV27 to TRBJ1-1, with 7 bases matching TRBD1. The CDR3 has 14 residues. Germline V gene sequence: CDR1 MNHEY, CDR2 SMNVEV (reference sequence). V lost 5 bases and J lost 0; bases outside the gene matches: 3. This chain's CDR3 is CASSTQGMNTEAFF. CDR3 DNA sequence: TGTGCCAGCAGTACACAGGGGATGAACACTGAAGCTTTCTTT.

This clonotype appeared a few times. The V gene is TRBV4-2, the J gene TRBJ2-3; D might be TRBD1 or TRBD2, each matching 8 bases. The length of the CDR3 is 17 residues. In germline, CDR1 is LGHNA, CDR2 YNFKEQ. Trimming shortened V by 4 bases and J by 1 base, and 18 bases separated the two germline ends. CDR3 amino acids: CASSPGGSGSGTDTQYF. Here the CDR3 DNA reads TGTGCCAGCAGCCCAGGGGGCAGCGGGAGTGGCACAGATACGCAGTATTTT.

This clonotype was seen many times. The chain employs TRBV7-8 and TRBJ2-1; 8 bases align to TRBD2. V lost 0 bases, J lost 6 bases, and 10 bases stayed unmatched. The CDR3 totals 17 residues. Germline V gene sequence: CDR1 SGHVS, CDR2 FQNEAQ. CDR3 protein: CASSLASPGGQSNEQFF. The DNA for the CDR3 is TGTGCCAGCAGCTTAGCGTCCCCGGGGGGGCAGAGCAATGAGCAGTTCTTC.

The sample holds many counts of this clonotype. The V and J genes are TRBV5-1 and TRBJ2-5; no reliable D call. Germline V gives CDR1 SGHRS, CDR2 YFSETQ. The CDR3 has 16 residues. V lost 3 bases to trimming and J lost 0 bases, with 15 bases between them. The CDR3 DNA sequence: TGCGCCAGCAGCTCTGGGGAAGTCTCGTACCAAGAGACCCAGTACTTC. Protein product: CASSSGEVSYQETQYF.

The sample holds many counts of this clonotype. The chain joins TRBV12-3 or TRBV12-4 to TRBJ2-5; maybe TRBD2 (5 bases). The V end lost 3 bases, the J end lost 4 bases, and 15 bases lay between the germline ends. This CDR3 has 15 residues. The CDR3 here is CASSFLGGPRETQYF. The DNA of the CDR3 is TGTGCCAGCAGTTTTCTGGGCGGGCCTCGAGAGACCCAGTACTTC.

This clonotype has ten or more counts. This chain connects TRBV6-5 to TRBJ2-3; possibly TRBD2 for D (5 bases). There are 15 residues in the CDR3. CDR1 and CDR2 (germline): MNHEY, SVGAGI. Deletions cut 5 bases from V and 2 bases from J, with 14 bases between. The CDR3 DNA reads as TGTGCCAGCAGTGCCGGGGTCGGCCCCACAGATACGCAGTATTTT. Its protein is CASSAGVGPTDTQYF.

This clonotype occurred a few times. This chain joins TRBV29-1 and TRBJ2-5; D is perhaps TRBD1 (5 bases). Germline V gives CDR1 SQVTM, CDR2 ANQGSEA. The length of the CDR3 is 13 residues. The V and J ends lost 1 base and 4 bases respectively, with 10 bases between them. Written as DNA, the CDR3 is TGCAGCGTTGAAGCAGTGGGGCGAGAGACCCAGTACTTC. Protein product: CSVEAVGRETQYF.

This clonotype turned up a few times. This chain joins TRBV6-5 and TRBJ1-1; the D gene is possibly TRBD1 (5 bases). The CDR3 totals 14 residues. V shed 4 bases and J shed 0 bases, with 9 bases lying between them. Germline CDR1 MNHEY, CDR2 SVGAGI. The CDR3 DNA reads as TGTGCCAGCAGTTGGGGACGGCTGAACACTGAAGCTTTCTTT. This gives the protein CASSWGRLNTEAFF.

This chain connects TRBV5-1 to TRBJ1-2; TRBD1 aligns across 10 bases. The CDR3 has 15 amino acids. CDR1 and CDR2 (germline): SGHRS, YFSETQ. The V segment lost 5 bases and the J segment 4 bases; nucleotides outside the gene matches: 8. The CDR3 nucleotides read TGCGCCAGCAGGCCGGGACAGGGGCGAGGCTATGGCTACACCTTC. It translates to CASRPGQGRGYGYTF.

This clonotype occurred many times. The chain carries TRBV20-1 and TRBJ1-1, with a weak D call TRBD1 (5 bases). This CDR3 contains 14 residues. Germline V lookup: CDR1 DFQATT, CDR2 SNEGSKA (reference sequence). The V and J ends lost 1 base and 5 bases respectively, with 14 bases between them. The CDR3 DNA follows: TGCAGTGCTAGAGGGGTCAGGGAGGTGACTGAAGCTTTCTTT. It is translated as CSARGVREVTEAFF.

In this sample, this clonotype turned up a few times. The rearrangement uses TRBV2 and TRBJ2-7; D gene unclear. The germline V gene has CDR1 SNHLY and CDR2 FYNNEI. This CDR3 is built from 12 residues. V was pared by 7 bases and J by 7 bases, with 14 bases between. In nucleotides, the CDR3 is TGTGCCAGCAATGAGTCCTTCGGAGAGCAGTACTTC. Translating gives CASNESFGEQYF.

This clonotype was detected a few times. V is TRBV11-2 and J is TRBJ2-1; D call uncertain. Trimming took off 5 bases at V and 2 bases at J, with 19 bases between the two ends. The CDR3 is made up of 17 amino acids. Looked up from germline, CDR1 is SGHAT and CDR2 is FQNNGV. CDR3 region: CASSPATRGHPYNEQFF. CDR3 in DNA: TGTGCCAGCAGCCCCGCAACACGCGGCCACCCCTACAATGAGCAGTTCTTC.

This clonotype was detected many times. This chain connects TRBV5-1 to TRBJ2-1; 9 bases fit TRBD2. Trimming removed 3 bases from V and 5 bases from J; junction bases left unmatched: 12. This CDR3 region has 17 residues. The germline CDR1 and CDR2 sequences are SGHRS and YFSETQ. The chain's CDR3 is CASSWKEPGLANNEQFF. The CDR3 bases are TGCGCCAGCAGCTGGAAGGAACCGGGACTAGCTAACAATGAGCAGTTCTTC.

The table lists this clonotype with a few counts. The V call is TRBV27, the J call TRBJ2-7; 10 bases map to TRBD2. J gave up 0 bases and V 1 base, and 0 bases lay outside the gene matches. Germline V gene lookup returns CDR1 MNHEY and CDR2 SMNVEV (reference sequence). CDR3 length equals 15 residues. CDR3 sequence reads: CASSLLAGGSYEQYF. In DNA, the CDR3 is TGTGCCAGCAGTTTATTAGCGGGAGGCTCCTACGAGCAGTACTTC.

There are many counts of this clonotype. The chain carries TRBV9 and TRBJ2-3; 12 bases line up with TRBD2. Germline CDR1 is SGDLS and CDR2 is YYNGEE. V lost 1 base to trimming and J lost 4 bases; unmatched junction nucleotides: 4. CDR3 size: 16 residues. The DNA for the CDR3 is TGTGCCAGCAGCGTACTAGCGGGAGGGCCGCCAGATACGCAGTATTTT. It translates to CASSVLAGGPPDTQYF.

This clonotype came up many times. This chain connects TRBV6-6 to TRBJ2-1, with no clear D. V was clipped by 5 bases and J by 1 base, with 12 bases between them. The CDR3 is 15 amino acids. The germline CDR1 and CDR2 sequences are MNHNY and SVGAGI (reference sequence). CDR3 sequence reads: CASSPLLSSYNEQFF. The CDR3 DNA is TGTGCCAGCAGTCCCCTCCTGTCTTCCTACAATGAGCAGTTCTTC.

This clonotype has a handful of counts. This chain uses TRBV6-6 with TRBJ2-3; no clear D. The length of the CDR3 is 12 residues. V lost 2 bases and J 2 bases, leaving 2 bases between the germline ends. The V gene's germline CDR1 is MNHNY and CDR2 SVGAGI (reference sequence). The CDR3 nucleotides are TGTGCCAGCAGTTACACCACAGATACGCAGTATTTT. This sequence encodes CASSYTTDTQYF.